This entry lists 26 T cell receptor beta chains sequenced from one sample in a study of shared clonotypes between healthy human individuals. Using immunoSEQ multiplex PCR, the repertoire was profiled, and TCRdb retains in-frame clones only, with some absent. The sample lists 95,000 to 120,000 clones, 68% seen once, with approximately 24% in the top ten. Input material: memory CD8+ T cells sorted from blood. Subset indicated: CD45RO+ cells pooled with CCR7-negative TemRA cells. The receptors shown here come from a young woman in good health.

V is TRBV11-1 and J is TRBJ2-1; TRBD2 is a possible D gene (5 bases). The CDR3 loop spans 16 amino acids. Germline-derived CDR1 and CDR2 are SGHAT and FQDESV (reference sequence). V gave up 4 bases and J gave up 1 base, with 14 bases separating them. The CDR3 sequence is CASSSTYRESYNEQFF. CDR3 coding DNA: TGTGCCAGCAGCTCCACCTACCGGGAATCCTACAATGAGCAGTTCTTC.

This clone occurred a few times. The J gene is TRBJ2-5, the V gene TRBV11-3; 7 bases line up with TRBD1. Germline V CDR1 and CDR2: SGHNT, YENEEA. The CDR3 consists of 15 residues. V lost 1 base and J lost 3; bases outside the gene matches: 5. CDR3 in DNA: TGTGCCAGCAGCTTAGGGGGACAGTCCAAAGAGACCCAGTACTTC. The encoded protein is CASSLGGQSKETQYF.

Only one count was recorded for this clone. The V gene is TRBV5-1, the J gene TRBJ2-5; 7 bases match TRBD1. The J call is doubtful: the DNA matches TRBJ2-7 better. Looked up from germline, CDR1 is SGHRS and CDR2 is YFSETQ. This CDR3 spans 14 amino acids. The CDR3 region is CASSSGTETYEQYF. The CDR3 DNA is TGCGCCAGCAGTTCCGGGACAGAGACCTACGAGCAGTACTTC.

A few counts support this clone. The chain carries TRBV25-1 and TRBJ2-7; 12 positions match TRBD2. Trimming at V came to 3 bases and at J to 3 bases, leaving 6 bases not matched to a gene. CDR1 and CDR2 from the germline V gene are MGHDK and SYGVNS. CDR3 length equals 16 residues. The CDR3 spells CASSDQLAGGIYEQYF. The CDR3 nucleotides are TGTGCCAGCAGTGACCAACTAGCGGGAGGTATCTACGAGCAGTACTTC.

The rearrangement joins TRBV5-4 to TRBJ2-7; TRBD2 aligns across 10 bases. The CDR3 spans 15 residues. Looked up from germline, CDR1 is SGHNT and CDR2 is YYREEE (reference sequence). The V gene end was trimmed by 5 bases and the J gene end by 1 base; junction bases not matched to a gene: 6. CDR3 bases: TGTGCCAGCAGACGAGCGGGAGGGCTTTCCTACGAGCAGTACTTC. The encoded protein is CASRRAGGLSYEQYF.

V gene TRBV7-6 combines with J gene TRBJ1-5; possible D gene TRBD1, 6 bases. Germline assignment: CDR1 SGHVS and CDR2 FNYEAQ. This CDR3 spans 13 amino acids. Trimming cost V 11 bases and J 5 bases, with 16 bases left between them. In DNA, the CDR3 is TGTGCCGGTCCCACAGGGAGTGATCAGCCCCAGCATTTT. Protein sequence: CAGPTGSDQPQHF.

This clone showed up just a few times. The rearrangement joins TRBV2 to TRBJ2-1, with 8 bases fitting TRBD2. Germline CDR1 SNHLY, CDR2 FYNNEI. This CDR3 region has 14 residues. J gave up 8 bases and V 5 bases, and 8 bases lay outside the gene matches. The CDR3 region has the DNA TGTGCCAGCAGTTCGGGAGGGCCTTTAGATGAGCAGTTCTTC. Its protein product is CASSSGGPLDEQFF.

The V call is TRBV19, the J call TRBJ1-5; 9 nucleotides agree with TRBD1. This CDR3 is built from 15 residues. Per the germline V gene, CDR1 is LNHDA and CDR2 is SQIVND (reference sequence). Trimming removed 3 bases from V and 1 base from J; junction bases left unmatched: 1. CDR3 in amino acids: CASSIGTGSNQPQHF. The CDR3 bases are TGTGCCAGTAGTATCGGGACAGGGAGCAATCAGCCCCAGCATTTT. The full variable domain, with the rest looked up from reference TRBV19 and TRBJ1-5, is DGGITQSPKYLFRKEGQNVTLSCEQNLNHDAMYWYRQDPGQGLRLIYYSQIVNDFQKGDIAEGYSVSREKKESFPLTVTSAQKNPTAFYLCASSIGTGSNQPQHFGDGTRLSIL.

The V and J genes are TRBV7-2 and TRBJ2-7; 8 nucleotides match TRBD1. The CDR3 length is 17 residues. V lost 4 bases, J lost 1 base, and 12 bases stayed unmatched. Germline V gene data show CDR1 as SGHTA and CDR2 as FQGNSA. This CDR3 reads CASSSRAQGGRSYEQYF. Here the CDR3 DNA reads TGTGCCAGCAGCTCCCGCGCACAGGGGGGAAGGTCCTACGAGCAGTACTTC.

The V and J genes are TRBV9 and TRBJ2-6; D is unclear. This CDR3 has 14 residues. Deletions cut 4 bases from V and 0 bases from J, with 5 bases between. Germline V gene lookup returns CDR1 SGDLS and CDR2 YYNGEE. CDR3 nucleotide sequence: TGTGCCAGCAGCCACTACTCTGGGGCCAACGTCCTGACTTTC. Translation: CASSHYSGANVLTF.

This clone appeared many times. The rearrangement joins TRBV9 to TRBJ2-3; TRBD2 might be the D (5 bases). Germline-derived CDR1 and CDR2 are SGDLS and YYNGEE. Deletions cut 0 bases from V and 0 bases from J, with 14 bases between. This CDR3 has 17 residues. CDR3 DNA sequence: TGTGCCAGCAGCGTAGTGTTCGAGCGGCCAAGCACAGATACGCAGTATTTT. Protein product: CASSVVFERPSTDTQYF.

The CDR3 reads CASSLVVTSHEQFF. CDR3 nucleotide sequence: TGTGCCAGCAGCTTAGTGGTTACGTCCCATGAGCAGTTCTTC. The chain links TRBV7-3 to TRBJ2-1, with D hard to call. Germline V lookup: CDR1 SGHTA, CDR2 FQGTGA. Between the trimmed V and J ends, which lost 2 bases and 8 bases, there was a span of 13 bases. The CDR3 runs 14 residues.

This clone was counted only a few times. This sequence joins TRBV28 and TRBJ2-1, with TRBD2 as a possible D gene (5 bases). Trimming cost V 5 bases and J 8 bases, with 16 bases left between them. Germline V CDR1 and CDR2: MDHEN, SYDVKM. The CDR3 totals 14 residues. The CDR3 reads CASSPWWGDDEQFF. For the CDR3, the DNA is TGTGCCAGCAGTCCTTGGTGGGGAGACGATGAGCAGTTCTTC. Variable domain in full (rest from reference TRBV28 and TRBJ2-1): DVKVTQSSRYLVKRTGEKVFLECVQDMDHENMFWYRQDPGLGLRLIYFSYDVKMKEKGDIPEGYSVSREKKERFSLILESASTNQTSMYLCASSPWWGDDEQFFGPGTRLTVL.

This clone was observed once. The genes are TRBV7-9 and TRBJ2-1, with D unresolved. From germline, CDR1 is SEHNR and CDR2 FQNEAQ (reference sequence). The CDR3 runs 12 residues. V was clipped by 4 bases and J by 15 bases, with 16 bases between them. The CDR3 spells CASSYHLNEAFF. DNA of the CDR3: TGTGCCAGCAGCTATCACTTGAACGAGGCGTTCTTC.

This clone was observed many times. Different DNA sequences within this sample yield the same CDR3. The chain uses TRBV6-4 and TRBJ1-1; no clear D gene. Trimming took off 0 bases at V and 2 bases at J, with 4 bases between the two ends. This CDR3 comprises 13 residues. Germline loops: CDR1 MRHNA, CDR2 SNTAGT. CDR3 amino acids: CASSDSDNTEAFF. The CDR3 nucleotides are TGTGCCAGCAGTGACTCGGATAACACTGAAGCTTTCTTT.

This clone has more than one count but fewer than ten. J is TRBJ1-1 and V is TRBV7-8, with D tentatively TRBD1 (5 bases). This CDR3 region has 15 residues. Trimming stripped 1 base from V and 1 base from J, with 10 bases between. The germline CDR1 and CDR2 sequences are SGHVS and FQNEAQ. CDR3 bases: TGTGCCAGCAGCTTAGTGGCGGGGACGAACACTGAAGCTTTCTTT. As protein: CASSLVAGTNTEAFF. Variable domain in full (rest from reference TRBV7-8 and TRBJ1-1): GAGVSQSPRYKVAKRGQDVALRCDPISGHVSLFWYQQALGQGPEFLTYFQNEAQLDKSGLPSDRFFAERPEGSVSTLKIQRTQQEDSAVYLCASSLVAGTNTEAFFGQGTRLTVV.

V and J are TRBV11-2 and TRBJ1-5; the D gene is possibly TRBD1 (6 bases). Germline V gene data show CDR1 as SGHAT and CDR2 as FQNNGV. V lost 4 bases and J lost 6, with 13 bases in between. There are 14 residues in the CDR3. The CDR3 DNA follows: TGTGCCAGCAGCTCCCACAGGGCCGGTCAGCCCCAGCATTTT. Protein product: CASSSHRAGQPQHF.

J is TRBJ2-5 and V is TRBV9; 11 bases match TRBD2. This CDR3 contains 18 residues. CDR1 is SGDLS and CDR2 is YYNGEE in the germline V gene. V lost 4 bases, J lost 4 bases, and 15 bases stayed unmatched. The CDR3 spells CASSPRSTSGKYGETQYF. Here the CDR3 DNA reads TGTGCCAGCAGCCCCCGCTCGACTAGCGGGAAATATGGAGAGACCCAGTACTTC.

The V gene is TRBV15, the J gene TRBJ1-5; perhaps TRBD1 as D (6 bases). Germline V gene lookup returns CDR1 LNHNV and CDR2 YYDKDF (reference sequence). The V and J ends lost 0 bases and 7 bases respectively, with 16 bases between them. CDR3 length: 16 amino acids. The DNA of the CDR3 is TGTGCCACCAGCAGAGACTATCAAGGGGGAAGACAGCCCCAGCATTTT. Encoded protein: CATSRDYQGGRQPQHF. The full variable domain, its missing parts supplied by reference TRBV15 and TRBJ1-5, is DAMVIQNPRYQVTQFGKPVTLSCSQTLNHNVMYWYQQKSSQAPKLLFHYYDKDFNNEADTPDNFQSRRPNTSFCFLDIRSPGLGDTAMYLCATSRDYQGGRQPQHFGDGTRLSIL.

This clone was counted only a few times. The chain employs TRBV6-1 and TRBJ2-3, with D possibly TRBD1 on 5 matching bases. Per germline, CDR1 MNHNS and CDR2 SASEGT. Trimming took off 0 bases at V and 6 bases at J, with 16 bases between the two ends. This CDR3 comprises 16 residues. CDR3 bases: TGTGCCAGCAGTGAAGCTACATATAACAGGTGGGATACGCAGTATTTT. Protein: CASSEATYNRWDTQYF.

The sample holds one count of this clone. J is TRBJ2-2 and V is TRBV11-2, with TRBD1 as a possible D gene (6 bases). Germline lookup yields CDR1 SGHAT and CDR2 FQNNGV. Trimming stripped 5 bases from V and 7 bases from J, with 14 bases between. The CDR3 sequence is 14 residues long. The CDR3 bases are TGTGCCAGCAGCCCATCAGGGGCGGGCGGGGAGCTGTTTTTT. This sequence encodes CASSPSGAGGELFF.

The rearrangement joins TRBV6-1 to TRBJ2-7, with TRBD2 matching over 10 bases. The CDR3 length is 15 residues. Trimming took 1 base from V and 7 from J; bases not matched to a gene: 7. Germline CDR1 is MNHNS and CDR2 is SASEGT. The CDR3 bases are TGTGCCAGCAGTGAAGGAACTAGCGGGACCGCGGAGCAGTACTTC. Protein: CASSEGTSGTAEQYF.

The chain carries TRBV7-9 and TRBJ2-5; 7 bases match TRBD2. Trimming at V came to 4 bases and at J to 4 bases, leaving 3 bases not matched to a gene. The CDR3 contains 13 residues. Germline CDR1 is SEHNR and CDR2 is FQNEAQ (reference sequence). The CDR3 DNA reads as TGTGCCAGCAGCTGGGCTAGCGGAGAGACCCAGTACTTC. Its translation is CASSWASGETQYF.

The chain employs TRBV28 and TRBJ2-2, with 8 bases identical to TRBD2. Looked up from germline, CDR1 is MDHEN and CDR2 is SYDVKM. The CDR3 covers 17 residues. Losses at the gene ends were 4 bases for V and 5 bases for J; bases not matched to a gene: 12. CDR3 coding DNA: TGTGCCAGCAGTTACCCTCACGGGAGGGCCGGGACCGGGGAGCTGTTTTTT. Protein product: CASSYPHGRAGTGELFF.

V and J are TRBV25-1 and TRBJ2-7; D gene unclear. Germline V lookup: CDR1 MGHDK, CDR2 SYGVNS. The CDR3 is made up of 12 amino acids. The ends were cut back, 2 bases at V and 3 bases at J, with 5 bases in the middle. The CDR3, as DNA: TGTGCCAGCAGTGAAGTGGGCTACGAGCAGTACTTC. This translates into CASSEVGYEQYF.

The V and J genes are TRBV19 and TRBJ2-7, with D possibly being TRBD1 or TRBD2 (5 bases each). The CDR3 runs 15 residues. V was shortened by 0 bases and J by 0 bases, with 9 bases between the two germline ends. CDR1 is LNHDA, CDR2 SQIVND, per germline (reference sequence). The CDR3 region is CASSIDRGLSYEQYF. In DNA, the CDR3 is TGTGCCAGTAGTATAGATCGGGGCCTCTCCTACGAGCAGTACTTC.